This T cell receptor (beta chain) is from a study of T cells after posttransplantation cyclophosphamide. Study-level results: After PTCy, TRB diversity resembled that of CNI/methotrexate controls. Blood and skin or GI T cell repertoires showed limited TRB overlap. Later post-transplant blood repertoires were often dominated by donor CD8+ memory clones.

The CDR3 has 14 amino acids. Germline V gives CDR1 SGHDT, CDR2 YYEEEE. V lost 4 bases and J lost 3; bases outside the gene matches: 6. Only in-frame clones appear in the TCRdb table, and some are missing; sequencing was by immunoSEQ multiplex PCR. The sample includes 35,000 to 40,000 clones, none of them occurring once. This clone was observed at least ten times. The antigen is undetermined. This TCR derives from a young man in good health and a related stem cell transplant donor. What was sequenced was PBMCs. This chain links TRBV5-6 with TRBJ2-7; TRBD1 agrees at 8 bases. The CDR3 DNA is TGTGCCAGCAGCCACGGACAGGGATTCTACGAGCAGTACTTC. Residues: CASSHGQGFYEQYF.